The 20 T cell receptor beta chains below were found in one sample sequenced in a study of blood T cell repertoires in COVID-19. TCRdb keeps only in-frame clones here, not all; method: immunoSEQ multiplex PCR. The repertoire consists of some 250,000 clones, with roughly 86% occurring once and the leading ten covering 0.65% to 0.8%. Material for sequencing was peripheral blood. All receptors come from a human donor in a cohort sampled during active COVID-19.

The chain combines TRBV9 with TRBJ2-6; TRBD1 matches at 8 bases. Germline CDR1 reads SGDLS; CDR2 reads YYNGEE. Trimming removed 1 base from V and 0 bases from J; junction bases left unmatched: 15. The CDR3 is 21 residues long. The CDR3 coding sequence is TGTGCCAGCAGCGTAAGTGGGACAGGAATTTCGTGGCGCTCTGGGGCCAACGTCCTGACTTTC. Translated, it gives CASSVSGTGISWRSGANVLTF.

The gene calls are TRBV25-1 and TRBJ1-5, with D unresolved. The CDR3 has 12 residues. Germline V gene data show CDR1 as MGHDK and CDR2 as SYGVNS. V lost 8 bases, J lost 0 bases, and 5 bases lay in between. The CDR3 is CASQYSNQPQHF. The CDR3 nucleotides read TGTGCCAGCCAGTATAGCAATCAGCCCCAGCATTTT.

This chain links TRBV11-2 with TRBJ2-5; TRBD2 is a possible D gene (6 bases). Trimming took off 8 bases at V and 0 bases at J, with 16 bases between the two ends. The CDR3 spans 15 residues. Germline V CDR1 and CDR2: SGHAT, FQNNGV. In nucleotides, the CDR3 is TGTGCCAGCGGACCCAGAGGAGGGTACCAAGAGACCCAGTACTTC. As protein: CASGPRGGYQETQYF.

The table lists this clone with a few counts. This rearrangement joins TRBV6-5 to TRBJ2-7; D is undetermined. Germline CDR1 MNHEY, CDR2 SVGAGI. The CDR3 extends over 14 amino acids. The germline V and J ends were trimmed by 6 bases and 5 bases, with 17 bases remaining between them. CDR3 sequence (DNA): TGTGCCAGCAGCCTGACGGTGGAGACCGACGAGCAGTACTTC. Protein: CASSLTVETDEQYF.

The V gene is TRBV7-2, the J gene TRBJ2-7; tentatively, D is TRBD2 (5 bases). Trimming shortened V by 6 bases and J by 5 bases, and 32 bases separated the two germline ends. Germline V gene data show CDR1 as SGHTA and CDR2 as FQGNSA. This CDR3 is 19 amino acids long. CDR3 sequence (DNA): TGTGCCAGCAGATCAGACTTTCATCCGAGACTCGGGATACTCGACGAGCAGTACTTC. The encoded protein is CASRSDFHPRLGILDEQYF.

This clone occurred a few times. The chain has TRBV4-1 and TRBJ1-1; D possibly corresponds to TRBD1 (6 bases). The germline CDR1 and CDR2 sequences are MGHRA and YSYEKL. The CDR3 contains 16 residues. Between the trimmed V and J ends, which lost 0 bases and 5 bases, there was a span of 16 bases. The CDR3 nucleotides read TGCGCCAGCAGCCAAGAATGGGGTCCGAGGGGGACTGAAGCTTTCTTT. Its protein product is CASSQEWGPRGTEAFF.

The rearrangement joins TRBV6-2 or TRBV6-3 to TRBJ1-3; D is perhaps TRBD1 (5 bases). Germline lookup yields CDR1 MNHEY and CDR2 SVGEGT. The CDR3 is 17 amino acids. With 3 bases removed from V and 0 bases from J, the gap between germline ends came to 15 bases. The CDR3 is CASSYHGHQISGNTIYF. The DNA for the CDR3 is TGTGCCAGCAGTTATCACGGACACCAAATCTCTGGAAACACCATATATTTT.

Comment on this clone: An end of the junction differs from the germline gene, which may be a read error. This chain links TRBV7-7 with TRBJ2-5; tentative D call: TRBD2 (5 bases). Germline CDR1 and CDR2: SSHAT and FNYEAQ (reference sequence). The CDR3 length is 14 residues. The CDR3 protein is CASSLFRGQETQYF. CDR3 coding DNA: TGTGCTAGCAGCTTATTCCGGGGTCAAGAGACCCAGTACTTC.

This sequence joins TRBV28 and TRBJ1-1, with TRBD1 matching 9 bases. There are 17 residues in the CDR3. V dropped 2 bases and J dropped 6; count of bases not matched to a gene: 13. Germline-derived CDR1 and CDR2 are MDHEN and SYDVKM. This CDR3 is CASSLKIGTGRDAEAFF. The CDR3 DNA reads TGTGCCAGCAGTTTAAAGATTGGGACAGGGAGAGACGCTGAAGCTTTCTTT. The full variable domain, in which reference TRBV28 and TRBJ1-1 provide the parts outside the CDR3, is DVKVTQSSRYLVKRTGEKVFLECVQDMDHENMFWYRQDPGLGLRLIYFSYDVKMKEKGDIPEGYSVSREKKERFSLILESASTNQTSMYLCASSLKIGTGRDAEAFFGQGTRLTVV.

This chain links TRBV19 with TRBJ2-6; D not resolved. The length of the CDR3 is 16 residues. Germline V gene sequence: CDR1 LNHDA, CDR2 SQIVND (reference sequence). V shed 4 bases and J shed 0 bases, with 10 bases lying between them. The CDR3 region has the DNA TGTGCCAGTAGTACCAGTCCGTTCTCTGGGGCCAACGTCCTGACTTTC. Translating gives CASSTSPFSGANVLTF.

The chain links TRBV7-8 to TRBJ2-1, with 10 bases fitting TRBD2. The CDR3 loop spans 17 amino acids. Germline V gives CDR1 SGHVS, CDR2 FQNEAQ. V was clipped by 8 bases and J by 6 bases; unmatched bases: 16. CDR3 residues: CASYASPQAGGGNEQFF. The CDR3 coding sequence is TGTGCCAGCTACGCCTCCCCCCAAGCGGGGGGGGGCAATGAGCAGTTCTTC.

The chain joins TRBV19 to TRBJ2-7; TRBD1 matches 11 bases. Germline CDR1 and CDR2: LNHDA and SQIVND (reference sequence). The ends lost 3 bases at V and 4 bases at J; junction bases unmatched: 8. There are 16 residues in the CDR3. CDR3 sequence (DNA): TGTGCCAGTAGTATTCGAACGGGACAGGGGGATTACGAGCAGTACTTC. Amino acid sequence: CASSIRTGQGDYEQYF.

The chain combines TRBV20-1 with TRBJ1-2; the D gene is possibly TRBD1 (5 bases). This CDR3 region has 15 residues. The V end was cut by 3 bases, the J end by 4 bases, with 18 bases between. Germline CDR1 reads DFQATT; CDR2 reads SNEGSKA (reference sequence). CDR3 DNA: TGCAGTGCTAGTCCTTTGGCAGGGCGTTTCTATGGCTACACCTTC. Encoded protein: CSASPLAGRFYGYTF.

This rearrangement joins TRBV7-2 to TRBJ1-4; D might be TRBD1 (6 bases). The CDR3 sequence is 17 residues long. Per the germline V gene, CDR1 is SGHTA and CDR2 is FQGNSA. Between the trimmed V and J ends, which lost 1 base and 7 bases, there was a span of 19 bases. CDR3 region: CASSLVAGVAGGEKLFF. CDR3 sequence (DNA): TGTGCCAGCAGCTTAGTCGCAGGGGTGGCAGGCGGTGAAAAACTGTTTTTT.

This clone has only one observation. This chain joins TRBV7-2 and TRBJ2-7, with a possible D match to TRBD1 (6 bases). CDR1 and CDR2 from the germline V gene are SGHTA and FQGNSA. The V gene lost 5 bases and the J gene lost 0 bases, with 11 bases spanning the gap. This CDR3 is built from 14 residues. The CDR3, as DNA: TGTGCCAGCAGCCCCACGGACAGCTCCTACGAGCAGTACTTC. Its translation: CASSPTDSSYEQYF.

This sequence joins TRBV7-2 and TRBJ2-2; TRBD1 matches at 9 bases. The CDR3 length is 14 residues. The junction had 6 bases not matched to a gene; V was cut back by 1 base and J by 12 bases. Germline CDR1 is SGHTA and CDR2 is FQGNSA. The CDR3 DNA reads TGTGCCAGCAGCTTAGTGGGGGGACAGGGTCAGCTGTTTTTT. Amino acid sequence: CASSLVGGQGQLFF. The whole variable domain, filled in from reference TRBV7-2 and TRBJ2-2, reads GAGVSQSPSNKVTEKGKDVELRCDPISGHTALYWYRQSLGQGLEFLIYFQGNSAPDKSGLPSDRFSAERTGGSVSTLTIQRTQQEDSAVYLCASSLVGGQGQLFFGEGSRLTVL.

The rearrangement links TRBV5-8 to TRBJ1-3, with D possibly matching TRBD1 (6 bases). CDR1 and CDR2 from the germline V gene are SGHTS and YDEGEE. This CDR3 region has 17 residues. The germline V and J ends were trimmed by 0 bases and 0 bases, with 13 bases remaining between them. Here the CDR3 reads CASSLVVGTISGNTIYF. As DNA, the CDR3 is TGTGCCAGCAGCTTGGTTGTGGGGACAATCTCTGGAAACACCATATATTTT.

The V call is TRBV5-4, the J call TRBJ1-5; no definite D call. Germline V gene data show CDR1 as SGHNT and CDR2 as YYREEE (reference sequence). This CDR3 is 13 amino acids long. V lost 0 bases and J lost 6, with 7 bases in between. CDR3 amino acids: CASSLEEGQPQHF. The CDR3 nucleotides are TGTGCCAGCAGCTTGGAGGAGGGTCAGCCCCAGCATTTT.

The rearrangement joins TRBV6-6 to TRBJ2-1; D perhaps matches TRBD1 (5 bases). Germline CDR1 and CDR2: MNHNY and SVGAGI (reference sequence). Trimming stripped 6 bases from V and 5 bases from J, with 20 bases between. The CDR3 sequence is 16 residues long. As DNA, the CDR3 is TGTGCCAGCAGCCACCCCCAGGGTAGAGTTAACAATGAGCAGTTCTTC. This sequence encodes CASSHPQGRVNNEQFF.

This clone has only a few counts. This chain links TRBV25-1 with TRBJ1-1; a possible D gene is TRBD1 (6 bases). The CDR3 covers 15 residues. The germline V gene has CDR1 MGHDK and CDR2 SYGVNS. V lost 2 bases, J lost 4 bases, and 14 bases lay in between. CDR3 nucleotide sequence: TGTGCCAGCAGTGAAGGAGGGGGGGCGGTCACTGAAGCTTTCTTT. It yields the protein CASSEGGGAVTEAFF.